Included here is one T cell receptor beta chain sequence, with context. Its target is unknown. Germline V gene lookup returns CDR1 SGHDT and CDR2 YYEEEE. This CDR3 is built from 14 residues. The V gene lost 2 bases and the J gene lost 2 bases, with 8 bases spanning the gap. Clones were sequenced by immunoSEQ multiplex PCR, and TCRdb holds only the in-frame ones, with some missing. The repertoire holds tens of thousands of clones, with around 90% as singletons. The data were taken from a study of T cell responses to AZD1222 COVID-19 vaccine. Overall study findings and caveats: The sample set comprised mostly white British donors with more females, and clonal diversity was possibly underestimated. Only five to seven AZD1222 recipients were seropositive at baseline. The study reported that nearly half of spike-specific TCRs target unmutated variant regions. Receipt of two AZD1222 doses was followed by a rise in Spike-specific TCR breadth and depth.

Here the sequenced sample was peripheral blood, taken on day 0 of MenACWY control vaccination. V and J are TRBV5-6 and TRBJ1-3; no firm D call. This clonotype was sampled from an adult in good health. Here the CDR3 DNA reads TGTGCCAGCAGCTTATTCGGGGCTGGAAACACCATATATTTT. Its translation is CASSLFGAGNTIYF.